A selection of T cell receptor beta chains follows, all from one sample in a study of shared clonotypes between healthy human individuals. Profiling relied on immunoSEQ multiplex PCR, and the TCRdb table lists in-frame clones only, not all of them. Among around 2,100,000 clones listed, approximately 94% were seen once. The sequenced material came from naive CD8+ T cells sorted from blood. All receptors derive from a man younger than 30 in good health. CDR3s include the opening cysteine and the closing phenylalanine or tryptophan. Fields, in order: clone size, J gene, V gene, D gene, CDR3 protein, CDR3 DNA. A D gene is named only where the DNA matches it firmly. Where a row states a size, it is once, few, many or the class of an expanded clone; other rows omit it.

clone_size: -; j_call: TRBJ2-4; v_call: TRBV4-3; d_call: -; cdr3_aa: CASSQDLWPFGAKNIQYF; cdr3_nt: TGCGCCAGCAGCCAAGATCTGTGGCCATTTGGAGCCAAAAACATTCAGTACTTC
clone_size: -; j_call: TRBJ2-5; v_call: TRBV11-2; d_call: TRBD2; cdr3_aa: CASSLGWQRGVVETQYF; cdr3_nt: TGTGCCAGCAGCTTAGGTTGGCAGCGGGGGGTGGTAGAGACCCAGTACTTC
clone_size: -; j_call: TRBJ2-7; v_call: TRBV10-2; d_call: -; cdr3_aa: CASSEAGYEQYF; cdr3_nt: TGCGCCAGCAGTGAGGCAGGGTACGAGCAGTACTTC
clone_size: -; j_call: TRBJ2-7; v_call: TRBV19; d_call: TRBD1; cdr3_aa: CASSHGQGAYEQYF; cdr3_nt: TGTGCCAGTAGTCATGGACAGGGGGCCTACGAGCAGTACTTC
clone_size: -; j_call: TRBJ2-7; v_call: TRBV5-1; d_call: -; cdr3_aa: CASSLVSGYEQYF; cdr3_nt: TGCGCCAGCAGCTTGGTATCCGGCTACGAGCAGTACTTC
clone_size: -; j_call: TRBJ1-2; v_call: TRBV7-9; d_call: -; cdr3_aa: CATSVGQGGYGYTF; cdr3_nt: TGTGCCACCTCCGTTGGGCAGGGTGGGTATGGCTACACCTTC
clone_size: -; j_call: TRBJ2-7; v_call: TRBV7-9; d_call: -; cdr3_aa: CASSSPTLFEQYF; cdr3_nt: TGTGCCAGCAGCTCGCCCACACTGTTCGAGCAGTACTTC
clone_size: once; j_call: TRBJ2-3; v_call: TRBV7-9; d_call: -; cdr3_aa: CASGTTSFPDPSTDTQYF; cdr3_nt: TGTGCCAGCGGAACCACTAGCTTTCCAGACCCGAGCACAGATACGCAGTATTTT
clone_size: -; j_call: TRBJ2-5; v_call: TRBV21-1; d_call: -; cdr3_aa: CASSNCFVRLAAPQETQYF; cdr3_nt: TGTGCCAGCAGCAATTGCTTTGTGAGACTAGCGGCCCCCCAAGAGACCCAGTACTTC
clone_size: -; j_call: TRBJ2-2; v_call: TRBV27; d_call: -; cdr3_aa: CASSLPGGGGGNTGELFF; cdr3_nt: TGTGCCAGCAGTCTACCTGGAGGAGGGGGAGGCAACACCGGGGAGCTGTTTTTT
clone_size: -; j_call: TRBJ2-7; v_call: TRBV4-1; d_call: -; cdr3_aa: CASSQDRAHSGYEQYF; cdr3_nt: TGCGCCAGCAGCCAAGACCGGGCTCACTCGGGGTACGAGCAGTACTTC
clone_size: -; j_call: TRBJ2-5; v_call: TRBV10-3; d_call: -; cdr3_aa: CAISEPGAGETQYF; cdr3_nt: TGTGCCATCAGTGAGCCGGGGGCCGGGGAGACCCAGTACTTC
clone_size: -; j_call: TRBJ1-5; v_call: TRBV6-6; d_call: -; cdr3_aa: CASTSTGYSNQPQHF; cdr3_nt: TGTGCCAGCACTTCGACGGGGTATAGCAATCAGCCCCAGCATTTT
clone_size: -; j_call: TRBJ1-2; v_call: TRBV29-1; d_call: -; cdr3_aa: CSVVTEANYGYTF; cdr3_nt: TGCAGCGTTGTGACAGAAGCTAACTATGGCTACACCTTC
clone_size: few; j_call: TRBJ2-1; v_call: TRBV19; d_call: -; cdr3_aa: CASSIGPSSYNEQFF; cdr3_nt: TGTGCCAGTAGTATAGGACCGAGCTCCTACAATGAGCAGTTCTTC
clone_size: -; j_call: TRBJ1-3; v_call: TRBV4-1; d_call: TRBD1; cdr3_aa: CASSQKDRAGNTIYF; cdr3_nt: TGCGCCAGCAGCCAAAAAGACAGGGCTGGAAACACCATATATTTT
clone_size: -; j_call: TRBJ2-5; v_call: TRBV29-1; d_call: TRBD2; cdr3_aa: CSVGLAGVGGETQYF; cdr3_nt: TGCAGCGTTGGCCTAGCGGGAGTGGGAGGGGAGACCCAGTACTTC
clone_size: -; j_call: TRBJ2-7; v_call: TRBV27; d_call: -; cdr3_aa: CASSPTVEGSYEQYF; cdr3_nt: TGTGCCAGCAGCCCTACGGTGGAGGGTTCCTACGAGCAGTACTTC
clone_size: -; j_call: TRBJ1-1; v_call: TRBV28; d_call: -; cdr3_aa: CASSSFFLGLGNTEAFF; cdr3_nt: TGTGCCAGCAGTTCCTTTTTTTTGGGCCTAGGGAACACTGAAGCTTTCTTT
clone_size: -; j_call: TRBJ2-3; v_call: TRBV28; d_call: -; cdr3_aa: CASSPSGSTDTQYF; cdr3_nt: TGTGCCAGCAGTCCCTCCGGGTCCACAGATACGCAGTATTTT
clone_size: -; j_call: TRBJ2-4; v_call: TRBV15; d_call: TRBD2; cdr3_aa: CATSRVRGLAEVPKNIQYF; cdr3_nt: TGTGCCACCAGCAGAGTTCGAGGACTAGCGGAAGTTCCCAAAAACATTCAGTACTTC
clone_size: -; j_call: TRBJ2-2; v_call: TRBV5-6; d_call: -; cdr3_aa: CASSPLVGGNTGELFF; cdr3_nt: TGTGCCAGCAGCCCTCTCGTCGGAGGAAACACCGGGGAGCTGTTTTTT
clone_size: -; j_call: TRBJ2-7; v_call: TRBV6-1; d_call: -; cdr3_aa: CASSSVPSYEQYF; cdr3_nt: TGTGCCAGCAGTTCAGTTCCCTCCTACGAGCAGTACTTC
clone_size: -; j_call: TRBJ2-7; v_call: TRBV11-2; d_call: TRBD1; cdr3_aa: CASSPMAGGTYEQYF; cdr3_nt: TGTGCCAGCAGCCCCATGGCAGGGGGCACGTACGAGCAGTACTTC
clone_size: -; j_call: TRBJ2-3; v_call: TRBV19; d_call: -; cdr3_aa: CASSIVMTQAGDTQYF; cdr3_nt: TGTGCCAGTAGTATAGTAATGACGCAGGCGGGGGATACGCAGTATTTT
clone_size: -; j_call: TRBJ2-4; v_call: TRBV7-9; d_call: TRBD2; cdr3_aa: CASSTGGVSKNIQYF; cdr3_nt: TGTGCCAGCAGCACCGGGGGGGTATCCAAAAACATTCAGTACTTC
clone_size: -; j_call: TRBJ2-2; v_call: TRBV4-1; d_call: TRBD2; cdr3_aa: CASSQGLAGGPGELFF; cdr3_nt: TGCGCCAGCAGCCAAGGTCTAGCGGGAGGACCCGGGGAGCTGTTTTTT
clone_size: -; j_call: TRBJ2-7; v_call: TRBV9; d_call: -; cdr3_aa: CASSVGAERTYEQYF; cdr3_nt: TGTGCCAGCAGCGTCGGGGCGGAGCGCACCTACGAGCAGTACTTC
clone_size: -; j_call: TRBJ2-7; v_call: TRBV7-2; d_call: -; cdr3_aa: CASSLVAGQGTHEQYF; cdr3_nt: TGTGCCAGCAGCTTAGTAGCGGGACAGGGTACCCACGAGCAGTACTTC
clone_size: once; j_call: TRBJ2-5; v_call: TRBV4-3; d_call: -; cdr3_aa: CASSQDLYSFEIQETQYF; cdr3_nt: TGCGCCAGCAGCCAAGATTTGTACAGCTTCGAAATTCAAGAGACCCAGTACTTC
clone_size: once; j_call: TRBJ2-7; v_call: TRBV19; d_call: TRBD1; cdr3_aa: CASSMLTGGGPYEQYF; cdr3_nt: TGTGCCAGTAGTATGTTGACAGGGGGGGGACCTTACGAGCAGTACTTC
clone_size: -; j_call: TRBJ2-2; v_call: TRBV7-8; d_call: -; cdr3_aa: CASSLNPGVTGELFF; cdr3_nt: TGTGCCAGCAGCTTAAATCCAGGGGTCACCGGGGAGCTGTTTTTT
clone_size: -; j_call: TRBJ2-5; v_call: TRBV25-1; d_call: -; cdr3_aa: CASSDLQGRETQYF; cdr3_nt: TGTGCCAGCAGTGACCTACAGGGGAGGGAGACCCAGTACTTC
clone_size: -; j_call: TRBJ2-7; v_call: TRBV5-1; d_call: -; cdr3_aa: CASSLLPESYEQYF; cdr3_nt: TGCGCCAGCAGCTTACTCCCTGAGTCCTACGAGCAGTACTTC
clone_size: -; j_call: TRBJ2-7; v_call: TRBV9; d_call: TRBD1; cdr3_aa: CASSVGQGNEQYF; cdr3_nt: TGTGCCAGCAGCGTCGGACAGGGCAACGAGCAGTACTTC
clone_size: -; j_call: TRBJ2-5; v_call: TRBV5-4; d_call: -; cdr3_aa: CASSFGETQYF; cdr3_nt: TGTGCCAGCAGCTTCGGCGAGACCCAGTACTTC
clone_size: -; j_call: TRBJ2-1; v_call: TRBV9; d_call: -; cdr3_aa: CASSGRLGIDNEQFF; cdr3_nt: TGTGCCAGCAGCGGTAGACTCGGGATCGACAATGAGCAGTTCTTC
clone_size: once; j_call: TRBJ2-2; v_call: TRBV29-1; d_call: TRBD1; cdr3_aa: CSVEIFRGREEKTGELFF; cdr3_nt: TGCAGCGTTGAGATATTTAGGGGGCGCGAAGAGAAAACCGGGGAGCTGTTTTTT
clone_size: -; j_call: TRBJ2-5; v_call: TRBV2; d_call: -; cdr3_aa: CASDGHQETQYF; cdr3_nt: TGTGCCAGCGACGGTCATCAAGAGACCCAGTACTTC
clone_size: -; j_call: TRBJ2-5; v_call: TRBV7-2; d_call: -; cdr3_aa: CASSLARILYQETQYF; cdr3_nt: TGTGCCAGCAGCTTAGCTAGAATACTGTACCAAGAGACCCAGTACTTC
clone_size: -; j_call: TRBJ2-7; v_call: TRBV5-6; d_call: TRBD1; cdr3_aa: CASSGDRDEQYF; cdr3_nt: TGTGCCAGCAGCGGGGACAGGGACGAGCAGTACTTC
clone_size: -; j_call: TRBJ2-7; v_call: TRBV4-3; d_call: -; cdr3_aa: CASSQETTYEQYF; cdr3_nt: TGCGCCAGCAGCCAAGAGACCACCTACGAGCAGTACTTC
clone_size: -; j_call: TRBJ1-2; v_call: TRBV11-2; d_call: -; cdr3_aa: CASSLDRWQGFTWDVDGYTF; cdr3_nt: TGTGCCAGCAGCTTAGATAGGTGGCAGGGTTTCACTTGGGATGTGGATGGCTACACCTTC
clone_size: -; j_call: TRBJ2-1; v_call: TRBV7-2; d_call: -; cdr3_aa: CASGAAVYNEQFF; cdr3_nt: TGTGCCAGCGGTGCGGCGGTCTACAATGAGCAGTTCTTC
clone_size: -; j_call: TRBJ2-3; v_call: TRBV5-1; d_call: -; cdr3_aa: CASSLRATRVGTDTQYF; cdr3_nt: TGCGCCAGCAGCTTGCGGGCAACGAGGGTGGGCACAGATACGCAGTATTTT
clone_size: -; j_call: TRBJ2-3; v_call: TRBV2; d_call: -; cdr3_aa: CASSEIANTDTQYF; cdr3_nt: TGTGCCAGCAGTGAGATAGCTAACACAGATACGCAGTATTTT
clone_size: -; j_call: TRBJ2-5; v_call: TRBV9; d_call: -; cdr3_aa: CASSPGDQETQYF; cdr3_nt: TGTGCCAGCAGCCCGGGGGACCAAGAGACCCAGTACTTC
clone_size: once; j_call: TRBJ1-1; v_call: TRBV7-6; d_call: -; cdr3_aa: CASSLDFLNTEAFF; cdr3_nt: TGTGCCAGCAGCTTGGATTTCTTGAACACTGAAGCTTTCTTT
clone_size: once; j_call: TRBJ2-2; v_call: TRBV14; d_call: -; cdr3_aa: CASSLTGELFF; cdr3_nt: TGTGCCAGCAGCCTTACCGGGGAGCTGTTTTTT
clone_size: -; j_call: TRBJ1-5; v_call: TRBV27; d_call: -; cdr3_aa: CASSPGWGGQPQHF; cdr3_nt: TGTGCCAGCAGTCCAGGGTGGGGGGGTCAGCCCCAGCATTTT
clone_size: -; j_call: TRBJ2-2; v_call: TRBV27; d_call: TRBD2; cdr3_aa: CASSLTGGANTGELFF; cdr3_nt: TGTGCCAGCAGTTTGACGGGGGGGGCGAACACCGGGGAGCTGTTTTTT